Included here is one T cell receptor beta chain sequence, with context. Germline CDR1 is SGHAT and CDR2 is FQNNGV. After removal of 6 bases from V and 2 bases from J, the junction contained 25 bases not matched to a gene. The CDR3 runs to 21 residues. This sample was taken from a study of early T cells in non-severe SARS-CoV-2 infection. Study context: Bulk RNA from unsorted whole blood was sequenced; chains were unpaired.

As part of library construction, unique molecular identifiers were attached to individual cDNA molecules. TCRdb itself ran the 5' RACE reads through MiXCR, one entry per CDR3 protein. This sample has approximately 90,000 distinct CDR3 sequences, with 12% found just once. The chain carries TRBV11-2 and TRBJ2-7; 10 bases map to TRBD2. This sequence was found in an adult who was a healthcare worker with PCR-confirmed SARS-CoV-2 infection or an uninfected control (not recorded which). The specimen comprised whole blood, sampled at baseline. The CDR3 protein is CASRVAGQREGRGIATYEQYF. CDR3 DNA sequence: TGTGCCAGCAGAGTTGCAGGACAGCGGGAGGGCCGAGGGATAGCGACCTACGAGCAGTACTTC.